This TCR beta chain was recorded in a study of blood T cell repertoires in COVID-19. In the source study's methods: Quantification of nucleated cells was approximated via reference gene primer amplification. The assay was immunoSEQ multiplex PCR, and TCRdb's table has in-frame clones only and misses some. That table furnishes V, J and clone size, whereas the DNA furnished D and trimming. The sample holds about 250,000 clones, about 90% seen once. V was shortened by 2 bases and J by 3 bases, with 11 bases between the two germline ends. The CDR3 runs to 14 residues. CDR1 and CDR2 (germline): MDHEN, SYDVKM. Cohort placement rested on clinical history that participants reported themselves. This clone was detected only once.

The sequenced sample consisted of PBMCs or T cells enriched from blood (not recorded which). The V call is TRBV28, the J call TRBJ2-7; tentative D call: TRBD1 (5 bases). The sequence was collected from a woman between 18 and 29 years old who had recovered from COVID-19. In nucleotides, the CDR3 is TGTGCCAGCAGTTTACCACTCCAGGGCTACGAGCAGTACTTC. It yields the protein CASSLPLQGYEQYF.